This TCR beta chain was observed in a study of type 1 and type 2 diabetes patients. Genomic DNA was the PCR template. The TCR beta CDR3 region was amplified using 30 forward and 13 reverse primers. TCRdb itself ran the multiplex PCR reads through MiXCR, one entry per CDR3 protein. Of 280,000 or so distinct CDR3 sequences detected, 45% to 60% appear once; the ten largest clones hold approximately 15%. The CDR3 is 12 amino acids. Germline lookup yields CDR1 SEHNR and CDR2 FQNEAQ (reference sequence). V shed 5 bases, J shed 10 bases, and the junction held 4 bases outside the gene matches. The chain links TRBV7-9 to TRBJ2-2; 7 nucleotides match TRBD1. This sequence originates from a man aged 18-30 years with type 2 diabetes. Sequencing was done on a sample of peripheral blood mononuclear cells (PBMCs). CDR3 DNA sequence: TGTGCCAGCAGCCCGGGACAGCTGGAGCTGTTTTTT. This translates into CASSPGQLELFF.